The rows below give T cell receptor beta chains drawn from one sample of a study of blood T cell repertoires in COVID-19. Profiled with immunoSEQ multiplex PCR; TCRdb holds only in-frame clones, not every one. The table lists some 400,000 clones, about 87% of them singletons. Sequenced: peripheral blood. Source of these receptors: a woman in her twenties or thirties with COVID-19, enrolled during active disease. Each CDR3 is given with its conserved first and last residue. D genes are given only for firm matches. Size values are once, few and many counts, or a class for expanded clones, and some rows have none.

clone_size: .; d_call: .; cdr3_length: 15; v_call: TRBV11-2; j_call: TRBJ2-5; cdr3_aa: CASSLVMGVYETQYF; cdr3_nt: TGTGCCAGCAGCTTAGTCATGGGAGTGTACGAGACCCAGTACTTC
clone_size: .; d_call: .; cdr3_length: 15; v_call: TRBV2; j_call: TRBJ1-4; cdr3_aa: CASSPRRVQGEKLFF; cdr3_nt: TGTGCCAGCAGCCCGAGACGAGTCCAGGGGGAAAAACTGTTTTTT
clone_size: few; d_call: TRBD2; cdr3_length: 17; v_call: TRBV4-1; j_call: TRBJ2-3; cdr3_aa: CASSQELAVKYAGTQYF; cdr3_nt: TGCGCCAGCAGCCAAGAGCTAGCGGTGAAGTATGCGGGTACGCAGTATTTT
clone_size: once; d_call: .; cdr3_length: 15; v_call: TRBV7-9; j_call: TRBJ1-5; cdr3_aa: CASSLGDPAHQPQHF; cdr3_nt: TGTGCCAGCAGCTTGGGCGACCCGGCCCATCAGCCCCAGCATTTT
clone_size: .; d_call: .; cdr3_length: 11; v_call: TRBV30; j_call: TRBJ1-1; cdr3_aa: CAAAINTEAFF; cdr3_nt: TGTGCCGCGGCGATAAACACTGAAGCTTTCTTT
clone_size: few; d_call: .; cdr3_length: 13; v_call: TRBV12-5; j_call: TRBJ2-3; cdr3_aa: CASGLSPEGTQYF; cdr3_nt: TGTGCTAGTGGTTTGTCCCCTGAGGGAACGCAGTATTTT
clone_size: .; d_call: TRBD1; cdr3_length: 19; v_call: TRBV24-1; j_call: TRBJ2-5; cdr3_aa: CATSDSPAGVRGRKVPQYF; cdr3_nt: TGTGCCACCAGTGACAGCCCCGCTGGGGTGAGGGGGCGGAAGGTTCCCCAGTACTTC
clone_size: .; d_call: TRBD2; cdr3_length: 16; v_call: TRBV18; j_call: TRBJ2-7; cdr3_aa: CASSRLAGAPSYEQYF; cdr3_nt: TGTGCCAGCTCACGACTAGCGGGAGCCCCCTCCTACGAGCAGTACTTC
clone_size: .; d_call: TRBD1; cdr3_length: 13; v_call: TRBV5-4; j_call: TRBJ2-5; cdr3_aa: CASRSGGEETQYF; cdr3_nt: TGTGCCAGCAGGTCAGGGGGTGAGGAGACCCAGTACTTC
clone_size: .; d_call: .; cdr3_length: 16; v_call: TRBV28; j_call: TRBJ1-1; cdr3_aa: CASSLVRAHGSTEAFF; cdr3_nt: TGTGCCAGCAGTTTGGTGAGGGCACATGGGAGCACTGAAGCTTTCTTT
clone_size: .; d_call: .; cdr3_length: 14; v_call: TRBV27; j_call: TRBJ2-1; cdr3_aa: CASSFLTRLQGQFF; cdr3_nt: TGTGCCAGCAGTTTCCTCACTAGACTGCAAGGGCAGTTCTTC
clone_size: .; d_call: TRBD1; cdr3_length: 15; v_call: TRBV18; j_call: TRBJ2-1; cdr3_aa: CASSLGTASNNEQFF; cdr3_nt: TGTGCCAGCTCACTAGGGACAGCCTCCAACAATGAGCAGTTCTTC
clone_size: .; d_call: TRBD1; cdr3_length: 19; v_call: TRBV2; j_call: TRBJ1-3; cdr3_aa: CASSFYAGGGRVSGNTIYF; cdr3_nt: TGTGCCAGCAGTTTTTACGCAGGGGGCGGAAGAGTGTCTGGAAACACCATATATTTT
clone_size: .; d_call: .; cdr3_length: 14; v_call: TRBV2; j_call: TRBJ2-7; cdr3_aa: CASSVEGGGYEQYF; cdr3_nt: TGTGCCAGCAGTGTTGAGGGAGGGGGGTACGAGCAGTACTTC
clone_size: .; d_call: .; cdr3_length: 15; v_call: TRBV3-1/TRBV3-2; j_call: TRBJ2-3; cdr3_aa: CASGRGKTSTDTQYF; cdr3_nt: TGTGCCAGCGGACGGGGAAAAACTAGCACAGATACGCAGTATTTT
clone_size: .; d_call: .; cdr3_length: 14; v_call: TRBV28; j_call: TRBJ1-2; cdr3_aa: CASTLRAGPHGYTF; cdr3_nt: TGTGCCAGCACCCTTAGGGCGGGTCCCCATGGCTACACCTTC
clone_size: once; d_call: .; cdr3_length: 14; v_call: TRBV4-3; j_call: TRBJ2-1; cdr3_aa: CASSHLQGSNEQFF; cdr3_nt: TGCGCCAGCAGCCATCTACAGGGTTCCAATGAGCAGTTCTTC
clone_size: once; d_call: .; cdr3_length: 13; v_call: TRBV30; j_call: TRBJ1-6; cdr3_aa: CAWTNRGNSPLHF; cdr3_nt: TGTGCCTGGACCAACCGGGGGAATTCACCCCTCCACTTT
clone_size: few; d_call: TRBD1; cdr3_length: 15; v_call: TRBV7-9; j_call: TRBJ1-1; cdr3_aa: CASTAGGLGNTEAFF; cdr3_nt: TGTGCCAGCACCGCAGGGGGCTTGGGGAACACTGAAGCTTTCTTT
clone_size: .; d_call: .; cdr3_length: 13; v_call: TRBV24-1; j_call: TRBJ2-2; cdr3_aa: CATSRGYTGELFF; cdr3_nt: TGTGCCACCAGTCGAGGTTACACCGGGGAGCTGTTTTTT
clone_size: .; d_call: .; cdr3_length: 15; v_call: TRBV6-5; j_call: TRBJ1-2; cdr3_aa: CASSYSGGRNYGYTF; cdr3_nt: TGTGCCAGCAGTTACTCGGGGGGGCGTAACTATGGCTACACCTTC
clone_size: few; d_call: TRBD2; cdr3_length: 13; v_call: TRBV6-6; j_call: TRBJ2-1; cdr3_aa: CASTAGDRNEQFF; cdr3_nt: TGTGCCAGCACGGCGGGAGATAGGAATGAGCAGTTCTTC
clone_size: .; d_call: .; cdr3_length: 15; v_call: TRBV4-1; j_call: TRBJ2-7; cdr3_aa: CASSQAPTASYEQYF; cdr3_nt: TGCGCCAGCAGCCAAGCCCCCACAGCCTCCTACGAGCAGTACTTC
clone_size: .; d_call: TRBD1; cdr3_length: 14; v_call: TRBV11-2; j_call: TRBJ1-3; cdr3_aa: CASSLGTVGNTIYF; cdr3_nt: TGTGCCAGCAGCTTGGGGACAGTTGGAAACACCATATATTTT
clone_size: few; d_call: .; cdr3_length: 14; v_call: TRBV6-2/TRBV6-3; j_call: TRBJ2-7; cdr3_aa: CASSYSLSTYEQYF; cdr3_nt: TGTGCCAGCAGTTACTCGTTGTCTACCTACGAGCAGTACTTC
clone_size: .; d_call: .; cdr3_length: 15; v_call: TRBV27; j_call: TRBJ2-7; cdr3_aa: CASSLTPTFSYEQYF; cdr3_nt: TGTGCCAGCAGTTTAACTCCAACCTTCTCCTACGAGCAGTACTTC
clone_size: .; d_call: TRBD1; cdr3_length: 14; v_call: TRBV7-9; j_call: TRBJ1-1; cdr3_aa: CASSPSGQRTEAFF; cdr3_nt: TGTGCCAGCAGCCCGTCGGGACAGAGAACTGAAGCTTTCTTT
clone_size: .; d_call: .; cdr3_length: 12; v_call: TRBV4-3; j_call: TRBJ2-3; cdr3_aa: CASSQDLGPQYF; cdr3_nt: TGCGCCAGCAGCCAAGATTTGGGCCCCCAGTATTTT
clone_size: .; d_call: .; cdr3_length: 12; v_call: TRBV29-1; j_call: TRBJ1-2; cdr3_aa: CSVDGQGSGYTF; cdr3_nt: TGCAGCGTTGATGGGCAGGGAAGTGGCTACACCTTC
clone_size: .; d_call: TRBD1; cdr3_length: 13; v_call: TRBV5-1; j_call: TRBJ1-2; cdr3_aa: CASSRTGEEGYTF; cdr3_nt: TGCGCCAGCAGCCGGACAGGGGAGGAGGGCTACACCTTC
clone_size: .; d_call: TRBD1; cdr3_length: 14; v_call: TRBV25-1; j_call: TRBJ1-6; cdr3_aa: CASAGTGGNSPLHF; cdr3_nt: TGTGCCAGCGCTGGGACAGGGGGTAATTCACCCCTCCACTTT
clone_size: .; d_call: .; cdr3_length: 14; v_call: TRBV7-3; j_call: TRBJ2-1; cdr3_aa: CASSSQQGSDEQFF; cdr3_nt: TGTGCCAGCAGCTCTCAGCAAGGGAGTGATGAGCAGTTCTTC
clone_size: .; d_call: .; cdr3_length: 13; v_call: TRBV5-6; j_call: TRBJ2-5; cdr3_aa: CASSFVRRETQYF; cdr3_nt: TGTGCCAGCAGCTTCGTCCGTCGGGAGACCCAGTACTTC
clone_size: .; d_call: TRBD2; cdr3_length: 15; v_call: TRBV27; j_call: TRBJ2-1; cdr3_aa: CASSDSGRVINEQFF; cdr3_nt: TGTGCCAGCAGTGATAGCGGGAGGGTTATCAATGAGCAGTTCTTC
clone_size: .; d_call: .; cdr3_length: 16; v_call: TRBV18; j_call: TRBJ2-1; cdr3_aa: CASSPNGAGWHNEQFF; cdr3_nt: TGTGCCAGCTCCCCCAATGGTGCAGGGTGGCACAATGAGCAGTTCTTC
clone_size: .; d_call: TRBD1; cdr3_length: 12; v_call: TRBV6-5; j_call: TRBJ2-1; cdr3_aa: CASRPDRGEQFF; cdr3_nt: TGTGCCAGCAGACCCGACAGGGGTGAGCAGTTCTTC
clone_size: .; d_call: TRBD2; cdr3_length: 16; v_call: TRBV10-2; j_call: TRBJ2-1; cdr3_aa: CASSGGRIPSANEQFF; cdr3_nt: TGCGCCAGCAGTGGCGGGAGAATTCCCTCCGCGAATGAGCAGTTCTTC
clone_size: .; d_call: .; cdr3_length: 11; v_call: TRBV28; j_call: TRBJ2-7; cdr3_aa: CASTPAYEQYF; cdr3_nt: TGTGCCAGCACCCCCGCCTACGAGCAGTACTTC
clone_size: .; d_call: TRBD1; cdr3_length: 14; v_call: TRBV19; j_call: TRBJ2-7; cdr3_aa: CASGMTGSSHEQYF; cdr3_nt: TGTGCCAGTGGAATGACAGGGTCTTCCCACGAGCAGTACTTC
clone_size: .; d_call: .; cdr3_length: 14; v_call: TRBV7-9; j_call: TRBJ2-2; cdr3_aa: CASSLVAGTGELFF; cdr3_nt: TGTGCCAGCAGCCTCGTGGCGGGCACCGGGGAGCTGTTTTTT
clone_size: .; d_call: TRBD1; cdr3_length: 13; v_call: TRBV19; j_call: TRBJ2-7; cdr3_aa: CASSRWTGYEQYF; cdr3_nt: TGTGCCAGTAGCCGGTGGACAGGGTACGAGCAGTACTTC
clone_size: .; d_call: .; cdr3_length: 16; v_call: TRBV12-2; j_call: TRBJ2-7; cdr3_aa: CASRYPDSQPGYEQYF; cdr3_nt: TGTGCAAGTCGCTATCCGGACAGCCAACCTGGCTACGAGCAGTACTTC
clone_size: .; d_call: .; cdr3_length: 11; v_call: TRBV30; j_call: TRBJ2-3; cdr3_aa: CAWGATDTQYF; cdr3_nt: TGTGCCTGGGGGGCTACAGATACGCAGTATTTT
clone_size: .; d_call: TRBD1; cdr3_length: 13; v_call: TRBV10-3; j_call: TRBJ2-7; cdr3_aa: CAIRGQGYYEQYF; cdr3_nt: TGTGCCATCAGGGGACAGGGGTACTACGAGCAGTACTTC